Below are 14 T cell receptor beta chains sequenced from a single sample in a study of blood T cell repertoires in COVID-19 (dated by TCRdb to the early 2020s). Libraries were constructed by the immunoSEQ multiplex PCR assay. Held by TCRdb, this immuneACCESS table contains in-frame sequences only and omits some clones. Under half of the omission traces to an unresolved V gene where checked; the cause of the rest is unknown. The sample data list more than 250,000 clones, and approximately 88% of these were observed just once. Around 0.67% of the sample is in the top ten clones. Sample: peripheral blood. The receptors here all came from a human donor in a cohort sampled during active COVID-19.

Only a few counts were recorded for this clone. The rearrangement links TRBV6-6 to TRBJ1-1; possibly TRBD1 for D (5 bases). V shed 4 bases and J shed 0 bases, with 12 bases lying between them. This CDR3 contains 15 residues. In germline, CDR1 is MNHNY, CDR2 SVGAGI (reference sequence). CDR3 nucleotide sequence: TGTGCCAGCAGTTCCGATAGGGGTATGAACACTGAAGCTTTCTTT. As protein: CASSSDRGMNTEAFF.

This clone was found many times. V gene TRBV18 combines with J gene TRBJ1-5, with D possibly matching TRBD1 (5 bases). Trimming stripped 2 bases from V and 2 bases from J, with 10 bases between. The germline V gene has CDR1 KGHSH and CDR2 LQKENI. The CDR3 is 15 residues long. The DNA for the CDR3 is TGTGCCAGCTCACCAAACGGGGGGGGCAATCAGCCCCAGCATTTT. It is translated as CASSPNGGGNQPQHF.

The chain recombines TRBV28 with TRBJ1-2; a possible D gene is TRBD1 (5 bases). This CDR3 comprises 15 residues. Trimming removed 5 bases at V and 4 bases at J, with 17 bases between. Germline CDR1 is MDHEN and CDR2 is SYDVKM. Here the CDR3 reads CASSGGTGFVYGYTF. Here the CDR3 DNA reads TGTGCCAGCAGTGGAGGGACCGGTTTTGTCTATGGCTACACCTTC.

This chain joins TRBV10-1 and TRBJ2-5, with 10 bases identical to TRBD2. The CDR3 sequence is 16 residues long. CDR1 is WNHNN, CDR2 SYGVQD, per germline (reference sequence). J lost 6 bases, V lost 2 bases, and 9 bases had no gene match. DNA of the CDR3: TGCGCCAGCAGTGAGATCTCTAGCGGGGGTAGAAAGACCCAGTACTTC. It yields the protein CASSEISSGGRKTQYF.

V usage is TRBV7-7 and J usage is TRBJ1-1; D is ambiguous. Trimming took off 5 bases at V and 11 bases at J, with 6 bases between the two ends. This CDR3 has 9 amino acids. In germline, CDR1 is SSHAT, CDR2 FNYEAQ (reference sequence). CDR3 sequence reads: CASSLEAFF. CDR3 DNA: TGTGCCAGCAGCCTCGAGGCTTTCTTT.

The chain joins TRBV7-9 to TRBJ2-1; D perhaps matches TRBD2 (5 bases). Germline V CDR1 and CDR2: SEHNR, FQNEAQ (reference sequence). The CDR3 consists of 15 residues. Trimming took off 3 bases at V and 3 bases at J, with 12 bases between the two ends. The CDR3 spells CASSFEGFIYNEQFF. The DNA for the CDR3 is TGTGCCAGCAGCTTTGAGGGTTTTATCTACAATGAGCAGTTCTTC. Variable domain in full (rest from reference TRBV7-9 and TRBJ2-1): DTGVSQNPRHKITKRGQNVTFRCDPISEHNRLYWYRQTLGQGPEFLTYFQNEAQLEKSRLLSDRFSAERPKGSFSTLEIQRTEQGDSAMYLCASSFEGFIYNEQFFGPGTRLTVL.

The chain uses TRBV9 and TRBJ1-1, with TRBD1 matching over 7 bases. CDR3 length: 17 residues. Per the germline V gene, CDR1 is SGDLS and CDR2 is YYNGEE. The trim removed 0 bases at V and 0 bases at J, leaving 8 bases unmatched. CDR3 sequence (DNA): TGTGCCAGCAGCGTAGCTGAACAGGGGCATATGAACACTGAAGCTTTCTTT. Translated: CASSVAEQGHMNTEAFF.

The CDR3, as DNA: TGTGCCAGTAGTAGCAGGGGCACGGGGCAGCCCCAGCATTTT. Amino acids: CASSSRGTGQPQHF. V and J are TRBV19 and TRBJ1-5, with a possible D match to TRBD1 (6 bases). The CDR3 length is 14 residues. Per germline, CDR1 LNHDA and CDR2 SQIVND (reference sequence). Deletions cut 4 bases from V and 7 bases from J, with 14 bases between. The full variable domain, with the rest looked up from reference TRBV19 and TRBJ1-5, is DGGITQSPKYLFRKEGQNVTLSCEQNLNHDAMYWYRQDPGQGLRLIYYSQIVNDFQKGDIAEGYSVSREKKESFPLTVTSAQKNPTAFYLCASSSRGTGQPQHFGDGTRLSIL.

This clone was detected a few times. This chain joins TRBV6-6 and TRBJ2-7; 11 nucleotides agree with TRBD1. CDR1 and CDR2 from the germline V gene are MNHNY and SVGAGI (reference sequence). The CDR3 loop spans 14 amino acids. Trimming at V came to 6 bases and at J to 5 bases, leaving 6 bases not matched to a gene. The CDR3 here is CASRAGTGGNEQYF. CDR3 bases: TGTGCCAGCAGAGCCGGGACAGGGGGGAACGAGCAGTACTTC.

The gene calls are TRBV6-5 and TRBJ2-3; the D gene is possibly TRBD2 (7 bases). V was shortened by 6 bases and J by 2 bases, with 15 bases between the two germline ends. This CDR3 region has 15 residues. CDR1 is MNHEY and CDR2 is SVGAGI in the germline V gene. In DNA, the CDR3 is TGTGCCAGCAGACCATCCGGGGGGCTCACAGATACGCAGTATTTT. This gives the protein CASRPSGGLTDTQYF.

This clone was recorded only once. The chain carries TRBV2 and TRBJ2-7; TRBD1 is a possible D gene (5 bases). This CDR3 contains 11 residues. Trimming left V 6 bases short and J 5 bases short, with 8 bases between. Germline values: CDR1 SNHLY, CDR2 FYNNEI. The CDR3 bases are TGTGCCAGCAGAGCGACAGACGAGCAGTACTTC. This gives the protein CASRATDEQYF.

The V and J genes are TRBV15 and TRBJ1-5; a possible D gene is TRBD1 (5 bases). The CDR3 loop spans 15 amino acids. Trimming took off 0 bases at V and 5 bases at J, with 11 bases between the two ends. Per the germline V gene, CDR1 is LNHNV and CDR2 is YYDKDF (reference sequence). The CDR3, as DNA: TGTGCCACCAGCAGAGATATAACAGGCGATCAGCCCCAGCATTTT. Its protein is CATSRDITGDQPQHF.

This chain joins TRBV19 and TRBJ2-1, with TRBD2 identical over 8 bases. The ends lost 6 bases at V and 5 bases at J; junction bases unmatched: 9. CDR1 is LNHDA, CDR2 SQIVND, per germline (reference sequence). The length of the CDR3 is 15 residues. CDR3 coding DNA: TGTGCCAGTAGGTCGATAGCGGGGACCCACAATGAGCAGTTCTTC. This encodes CASRSIAGTHNEQFF. The whole variable domain, filled in from reference TRBV19 and TRBJ2-1, reads DGGITQSPKYLFRKEGQNVTLSCEQNLNHDAMYWYRQDPGQGLRLIYYSQIVNDFQKGDIAEGYSVSREKKESFPLTVTSAQKNPTAFYLCASRSIAGTHNEQFFGPGTRLTVL.

The chain's CDR3 is CASSPPGQGVYEQYF. The CDR3 bases are TGTGCCAGCTCGCCGCCAGGACAGGGGGTGTACGAGCAGTACTTC. The chain employs TRBV18 and TRBJ2-7, with TRBD1 identical over 10 bases. V lost 6 bases and J lost 4; bases outside the gene matches: 9. Germline assignment: CDR1 KGHSH and CDR2 LQKENI. This CDR3 spans 15 amino acids.